The 14 T cell receptor beta chains below all came from one sample that was sequenced in a study of neurological immune-mediated disorders. This sample's time point: longitudinal time-point 2. TCRdb re-called the 5' RACE reads through MiXCR, storing one row per CDR3 protein. The repertoire has 65,000 to 95,000 distinct CDR3 sequences, 5.5% to 6.5% of them found once; the top ten carry 6.5% to 9.5%. Sequenced material: PBMCs. Receptors originate from an older woman with multiple sclerosis.

The V gene is TRBV14, the J gene TRBJ1-4; D unresolved. The V end lost 4 bases, the J end lost 8 bases, and 8 bases lay between the germline ends. The CDR3 loop spans 12 amino acids. Germline CDR1 reads SGHDN; CDR2 reads FVKESK. CDR3 loop: CASSPKGEKLFF. CDR3 DNA sequence: TGTGCCAGCAGCCCGAAGGGAGAAAAACTGTTTTTT.

This chain uses TRBV3-1 with TRBJ1-1; D remains unclear. Trimming shortened V by 1 base and J by 5 bases, and 14 bases separated the two germline ends. CDR1 and CDR2 from the germline V gene are LGHDT and YNNKEL (reference sequence). CDR3 length: 15 residues. For the CDR3, the DNA is TGTGCCAGCAGCCAAGCCCCTGGGTCGGGAACTGAAGCTTTCTTT. It translates to CASSQAPGSGTEAFF.

This clonotype came up many times. The chain carries TRBV7-2 and TRBJ1-1, with D possibly matching TRBD1 (5 bases). Trimming cost V 6 bases and J 3 bases, with 14 bases left between them. CDR3 length: 14 amino acids. Germline V gene data show CDR1 as SGHTA and CDR2 as FQGNSA. CDR3 in amino acids: CASSRAAGHTEAFF. As DNA, the CDR3 is TGTGCCAGCAGTCGTGCGGCAGGGCACACTGAAGCTTTCTTT. The full variable domain, rest sourced from reference TRBV7-2 and TRBJ1-1, is GAGVSQSPSNKVTEKGKDVELRCDPISGHTALYWYRQSLGQGLEFLIYFQGNSAPDKSGLPSDRFSAERTGGSVSTLTIQRTQQEDSAVYLCASSRAAGHTEAFFGQGTRLTVV.

This clonotype was detected ten times or more. CDR3 coding DNA: TGCGCCAGCAGCTCCCCAAGGACTAGCGGGGGCCTCGCCGTGGGGGAGACCCAGTACTTC. Amino acids: CASSSPRTSGGLAVGETQYF. This chain links TRBV5-1 with TRBJ2-5, with 13 bases lining up with TRBD2. The CDR3 has 20 residues. Trimming removed 3 bases from V and 5 bases from J; junction bases left unmatched: 19. Per germline, CDR1 SGHRS and CDR2 YFSETQ.

This clonotype has at least ten counts. This chain links TRBV5-1 with TRBJ2-2; 12 bases map to TRBD1. Trimming at V came to 6 bases and at J to 6 bases, leaving 12 bases not matched to a gene. The CDR3 is made up of 17 amino acids. Germline assignment: CDR1 SGHRS and CDR2 YFSETQ. The CDR3: CASTMIPGQGASGELFF. As DNA, the CDR3 is TGCGCCAGCACTATGATCCCGGGACAGGGGGCATCCGGGGAGCTGTTTTTT.

This clonotype was counted between two and nine times. This rearrangement joins TRBV7-9 to TRBJ1-4, with TRBD1 identical over 7 bases. The CDR3 sequence is 18 residues long. In germline, CDR1 is SEHNR, CDR2 FQNEAQ (reference sequence). Trimming removed 5 bases from V and 1 base from J; junction bases left unmatched: 13. CDR3 nucleotide sequence: TGTGCCAGCAGCCCGATCCCGGCAGGGGGTGAAACTAATGAAAAACTGTTTTTT. This translates into CASSPIPAGGETNEKLFF. Complete variable domain (other parts from reference TRBV7-9 and TRBJ1-4): DTGVSQNPRHKITKRGQNVTFRCDPISEHNRLYWYRQTLGQGPEFLTYFQNEAQLEKSRLLSDRFSAERPKGSFSTLEIQRTEQGDSAMYLCASSPIPAGGETNEKLFFGSGTQLSVL.

This clonotype appeared many times. The rearrangement uses TRBV5-1 and TRBJ2-7; D may match TRBD1 or TRBD2 (5 bases each). V lost 0 bases and J 0 bases, leaving 13 bases between the germline ends. The CDR3 runs to 16 residues. From germline, CDR1 is SGHRS and CDR2 YFSETQ. The chain's CDR3 is CASSLGIGTDSYEQYF. DNA for the CDR3: TGCGCCAGCAGCTTGGGGATCGGGACGGACTCCTACGAGCAGTACTTC. The variable domain in full, with the rest retrieved from reference TRBV5-1 and TRBJ2-7, is KAGVTQTPRYLIKTRGQQVTLSCSPISGHRSVSWYQQTPGQGLQFLFEYFSETQRNKGNFPGRFSGRQFSNSRSEMNVSTLELGDSALYLCASSLGIGTDSYEQYFGPGTRLTVT.

In its sample, this clonotype was seen many times. The rearrangement uses TRBV5-6 and TRBJ2-5, with TRBD1 matching 7 bases. This CDR3 comprises 16 residues. The V gene end was trimmed by 1 base and the J gene end by 4 bases; junction bases not matched to a gene: 10. Germline lookup yields CDR1 SGHDT and CDR2 YYEEEE. The CDR3 DNA sequence: TGTGCCAGCAGCTTGCTCCCCGTAAACAGGGGAGAGACCCAGTACTTC. Amino acids: CASSLLPVNRGETQYF.

This clonotype was counted many times. V usage is TRBV3-1 and J usage is TRBJ2-1, with D unresolved. The germline V gene encodes CDR1 LGHDT and CDR2 YNNKEL (reference sequence). The ends were cut back, 0 bases at V and 9 bases at J, with 12 bases in the middle. This CDR3 contains 14 residues. CDR3 nucleotides: TGTGCCAGCAGCCAAGAACGGCAGACTGCTGAGCAGTTCTTC. Amino acid sequence: CASSQERQTAEQFF.

This clonotype has at least ten counts. V and J are TRBV20-1 and TRBJ1-1, with 7 bases lining up with TRBD1. The CDR3 totals 15 residues. Germline V gene data show CDR1 as DFQATT and CDR2 as SNEGSKA (reference sequence). V lost 0 bases to trimming and J lost 3 bases; unmatched junction nucleotides: 7. The CDR3 DNA follows: TGCAGTGCTAGAGATCCCCGACAGGGAGACACTGAAGCTTTCTTT. It translates to CSARDPRQGDTEAFF.

This clonotype was recorded many times. This chain joins TRBV7-9 and TRBJ2-3; weak D call: TRBD1 (5 bases). In germline, CDR1 is SEHNR, CDR2 FQNEAQ (reference sequence). CDR3 length equals 16 residues. V gave up 5 bases and J gave up 1 base, with 16 bases separating them. Here the CDR3 DNA reads TGTGCCAGCAGCCGAATAGCTGGGGCCGGCACAGATACGCAGTATTTT. This translates into CASSRIAGAGTDTQYF.

There are many counts of this clonotype. The chain is built from TRBV10-1 and TRBJ2-7; tentatively, D is TRBD2 (6 bases). Germline CDR1 reads WNHNN; CDR2 reads SYGVQD (reference sequence). Deletions cut 1 base from V and 6 bases from J, with 7 bases between. The CDR3 spans 12 residues. The CDR3 DNA sequence: TGCGCCAGCAGTGAGTTGGGAGGCGAGCAGTACTTC. This codes for CASSELGGEQYF.

This clonotype occurred many times. V gene TRBV5-1 combines with J gene TRBJ1-1; D perhaps matches TRBD1 (5 bases). The V gene lost 1 base and the J gene lost 8 bases, with 18 bases spanning the gap. CDR3 length: 15 residues. CDR1 and CDR2 from the germline V gene are SGHRS and YFSETQ. CDR3 in amino acids: CASSLTARGVQEAFF. The DNA for the CDR3 is TGCGCCAGCAGCTTGACTGCCCGGGGGGTCCAAGAAGCTTTCTTT.

This clonotype was observed at least ten times. V is TRBV20-1 and J is TRBJ2-1; D might be TRBD1 (5 bases). V was cut by 6 bases and J by 8 bases, with 14 bases left in between. This CDR3 has 12 amino acids. Germline CDR1 DFQATT, CDR2 SNEGSKA (reference sequence). Written as DNA, the CDR3 is TGCAGTGCGAATTCAGGGTCCCATGAGCAGTTCTTC. Its translation: CSANSGSHEQFF.